This TCR beta chain was identified during a study of T cell responses to AZD1222 COVID-19 vaccine (dated by TCRdb to about 2021). Looking at the study overall: AZD1222 recipients given second doses at about 4 weeks or at about 12 weeks were pooled, since spike-specific TCR depth and breadth were not found to differ between the two schedules. A total of 233 trial participants underwent TCR sequencing, of whom some 210 received two doses of AZD1222 and approximately 25 received two doses of the MenACWY control vaccine. Trial participants were enrolled into age subgroups of 18-55, 56-69 and 70-plus years, which contained roughly 150, 30 and 60 TCR-sequenced participants, respectively. Study-wide findings and limitations: The whole spike protein was spanned by vaccine-associated CD4 TCRs, and dominant responses were seen in regions 160-218 and 743-854. The 56-69-year group was small, and its depth increase did not reach significance, likely because of low power. A significant rise in spike-specific TCR breadth and depth was observed after two AZD1222 doses relative to day 0 and relative to MenACWY recipients. Most participants were white British and females outnumbered males, and the authors suggested that clonal diversity may have been underestimated. Conclusions about previously exposed vaccinees are limited because only six or seven AZD1222 recipients were SARS-CoV-2 seropositive at baseline. Because no day 14 peak-response samples were available, the repertoires could be characterized only after the peak T cell response. Reportedly, almost half of the unique spike-specific TCRs recognized epitopes lying outside the regions that are mutated in the B.1.351 and B.1.1.7 variants.

From cysteine to phenylalanine, the CDR3 is 14 amino acids long. Just the 42-base CDR3 DNA is kept, in frame starting at base 1. Trimming costs V 0 bases and J 3 bases, and their ends lie 8 bases apart. The germline V gene (reference sequence) gives CDR1 as LNHNV and CDR2 as YYDKDF. The CDR3 regions of human TCRbeta chains were analyzed by immunosequencing. The study's own analysis went as follows. Repertoire TCRs were checked for matches against a reference library of SARS-CoV-2-specific TCRs that had been generated using the MIRA antigen-specificity platform. Breadth was defined as the fraction of unique TCRs that were SARS-CoV-2-associated. Depth was defined as the fraction of total T cells that were SARS-CoV-2-associated. Using the MIRA data, each spike-specific TCR was assigned both to the spike region to which the TCR was reactive and to a CD4 or CD8 class. Log10-transformed breadth and depth values were compared by one-way ANOVA with Sidak's multiple comparisons tests. Not all clones reach the TCRdb copy of this immuneACCESS table, which keeps in-frame sequences only. Checked studies attribute under half of the gap to unresolved V genes and leave the rest unexplained. V and J calls and clone size are as listed in that table; D and trimming were resolved from the DNA. In this sample the table shows over 85,000 clones, 65% to 85% of which occur a single time. The leading ten clones occupy 4% to 5% of the sample.

Per the publication, the time point label means: baseline before first vaccination. Vaccinee samples were obtained from the UK trials COV001 and COV002, which included a single-blind randomized controlled phase 2/3 trial of AZD1222 (ChAdOx1 nCoV-19) in healthy adults. Trial participant PBMC samples were collected at day 0 and day 28 after the second dose for TCRbeta chain sequencing. Points on this clone: The target of this receptor is not known. No qualities accompany the bases; no much larger clone lies one base away.

The V and J segments used are TRBV15 and TRBJ1-1; the D gene cannot be resolved reliably. The sequences come from peripheral blood, collected on day 0 of AZD1222 vaccination. The clonotype comes from an adult in good health. The CDR3 reads as follows: CATSRDRMYTEAFF. The nucleotide sequence is TGTGCCACCAGCAGAGATCGTATGTACACTGAAGCTTTCTTT.